The 7 T cell receptor beta chains listed next were all sequenced from one sample in a study of long-term antiretroviral therapy in people with HIV (dated by TCRdb to between 2020 and 2023). Sequencing of the TRB variable region was done with the immunoSEQ hsTCRB v3.0 assay at survey level resolution. TCRdb re-hosts the immuneACCESS table, in-frame sequences only. Its copies lack some clones; in the studies checked, an unresolved V gene accounts for under half of them, and the cause for the rest is not known. In this sample the table shows about 21,000 clones, around 80% of which occur a single time. The ten most abundant clones make up about a tenth of the sample. The sample consisted of unsorted PBMCs, taken 4.1 years after starting antiretroviral therapy. The receptors were sampled from a woman between 40 and 55 years old with HIV.

This chain connects TRBV6-5 to TRBJ1-2; 7 nucleotides match TRBD1. Unmatched junction bases numbered 9, after V lost 5 bases and J lost 3 bases. Germline CDR1 and CDR2: MNHEY and SVGAGI. The CDR3 has 15 residues. The CDR3 coding sequence is TGTGCCAGCAGTCCCGACGACAGGGCTTACTATGGCTACACCTTC. Protein: CASSPDDRAYYGYTF.

This clone showed up just once. The chain links TRBV5-8 to TRBJ1-5, with D uncertain. This CDR3 comprises 15 residues. V was trimmed by 3 bases and J by 5 bases, leaving 15 bases between them. Germline CDR1 SGHTS, CDR2 YDEGEE. The CDR3 DNA is TGTGCCAGCAGCTCTCCCGACCGAACGTATCAGCCCCAGCATTTT. As protein: CASSSPDRTYQPQHF. Variable domain in full (rest from reference TRBV5-8 and TRBJ1-5): EAGVTQSPTHLIKTRGQQATLRCSPISGHTSVYWYQQALGLGLQFLLWYDEGEERNRGNFPPRFSGRQFPNYSSELNVNALELEDSALYLCASSSPDRTYQPQHFGDGTRLSIL.

This clone appeared a single time. V and J are TRBV7-2 and TRBJ2-2; the D call may be TRBD1 or TRBD2 (5 bases each). Germline CDR1 and CDR2: SGHTA and FQGNSA. V dropped 3 bases and J dropped 4 bases, with 18 bases sitting between them. The CDR3 is 17 amino acids. The CDR3 sequence is CASSFIEGQEVTGELFF. CDR3 nucleotide sequence: TGTGCCAGCAGCTTTATTGAGGGGCAGGAAGTCACCGGGGAGCTGTTTTTT. Using reference TRBV7-2 and TRBJ2-2 for the parts outside the CDR3, the full variable domain is GAGVSQSPSNKVTEKGKDVELRCDPISGHTALYWYRQSLGQGLEFLIYFQGNSAPDKSGLPSDRFSAERTGGSVSTLTIQRTQQEDSAVYLCASSFIEGQEVTGELFFGEGSRLTVL.

The rearrangement joins TRBV6-1 to TRBJ2-3; D is ambiguous. The ends were cut back, 4 bases at V and 2 bases at J, with 13 bases in the middle. The CDR3 is 15 residues long. Germline assignment: CDR1 MNHNS and CDR2 SASEGT. This CDR3 reads CASSADELATDTQYF. The CDR3 bases are TGTGCCAGCAGTGCCGACGAGCTCGCCACAGATACGCAGTATTTT.

The chain joins TRBV2 to TRBJ1-5, with 9 positions matching TRBD1. After removal of 7 bases from V and 2 bases from J, the junction contained 6 bases not matched to a gene. The CDR3 is made up of 15 amino acids. Germline CDR1 and CDR2: SNHLY and FYNNEI. CDR3 amino acids: CASMGTGRGNQPQHF. The CDR3 DNA is TGTGCCAGCATGGGGACAGGGCGAGGCAATCAGCCCCAGCATTTT. Looking up the rest from reference TRBV2 and TRBJ1-5 gives the full variable domain: EPEVTQTPSHQVTQMGQEVILRCVPISNHLYFYWYRQILGQKVEFLVSFYNNEISEKSEIFDDQFSVERPDGSNFTLKIRSTKLEDSAMYFCASMGTGRGNQPQHFGDGTRLSIL.

The chain links TRBV13 to TRBJ2-7; D perhaps matches TRBD1 (7 bases). Trimming removed 4 bases from V and 3 bases from J, with 13 bases in between. The CDR3 is made up of 14 amino acids. The germline V gene has CDR1 PRHDT and CDR2 FYEKMQ (reference sequence). CDR3 in amino acids: CASSSLRGDYEQYF. The CDR3 bases are TGTGCCAGCAGCTCGCTCAGGGGGGACTACGAGCAGTACTTC.

J is TRBJ1-1 and V is TRBV19; tentatively, D is TRBD1 (5 bases). The CDR3 sequence is 15 residues long. From germline, CDR1 is LNHDA and CDR2 SQIVND (reference sequence). V lost 5 bases to trimming and J lost 1 base, with 14 bases between them. The CDR3 reads CASSPYRTGNTEAFF. Written as DNA, the CDR3 is TGTGCCAGTAGTCCATACAGGACGGGGAACACTGAAGCTTTCTTT.